Included here is one T cell receptor (beta chain) sequence, with context. Its antigen remains unknown. This sample stems from a study of T cells after yellow fever vaccination. Points from the study as a whole: Only a small proportion of the clonotypes turned up in both the CD4 and the CD8 compartments, likely arising from convergent recombination. There was a possibility that FACS-sorted repertoires contained abundant clonotypes contaminating from the bulk population. Booster samples showed a return of most primary-vaccination clones (almost 97% CD4, over 70% CD8).

The CDR3 has 10 amino acids. V was cut by 4 bases and J by 11 bases, with 11 bases left in between. Per germline, CDR1 SQVTM and CDR2 ANQGSEA. TCRdb reanalysed the 5' RACE reads using MiXCR and keeps one entry per CDR3 protein. This table holds roughly 500,000 distinct CDR3 sequences, around 21% found once. The specimen was PBMCs, collected 15 days after the yellow fever booster vaccination. The chain joins TRBV29-1 to TRBJ1-1; D unresolved. This TCR derives from a man aged 30 to 39 who received the YFV17D yellow fever vaccine. The CDR3 region is CSVGRDSAFF. DNA for the CDR3: TGCAGCGTTGGTAGGGATTCGGCTTTCTTT.